What follows are 24 T cell receptor beta chains derived from one specimen sequenced in a study of blood T cell repertoires in COVID-19. Measured with immunoSEQ multiplex PCR; TCRdb has only the in-frame clones, and not every one. This sample yields tens of thousands of clones, of which 70% to 80% are seen a single time; about 31% belongs to the top ten. What was sequenced was peripheral blood. Receptors originate from a human donor in a cohort sampled during active COVID-19.

This clone was found once. The chain recombines TRBV28 with TRBJ2-7; 7 nucleotides match TRBD1. This CDR3 region has 15 residues. Germline CDR1 reads MDHEN; CDR2 reads SYDVKM. The ends lost 5 bases at V and 2 bases at J; junction bases unmatched: 9. The CDR3 DNA sequence: TGTGCCAGCAGTCCCATTTCGACAGGGACCTACGAGCAGTACTTC. Translating gives CASSPISTGTYEQYF.

The sample holds a few counts of this clone. This rearrangement joins TRBV7-9 to TRBJ2-1; TRBD2 agrees at 13 bases. The CDR3 is 15 amino acids. The J segment lost 6 bases and the V segment lost 5 bases, leaving 4 bases of the junction unmatched. Per the germline V gene, CDR1 is SEHNR and CDR2 is FQNEAQ (reference sequence). CDR3 sequence (DNA): TGTGCCAGCAGCACCGGGACTAGCGGGGCCAATGAGCAGTTCTTC. Its protein product is CASSTGTSGANEQFF.

The V call is TRBV3-1 (or the pseudogene TRBV3-2), the J call TRBJ2-1, with 10 bases fitting TRBD2. V was pared by 1 base and J by 9 bases, with 6 bases of the junction left unmatched. CDR3 length equals 15 residues. CDR1 and CDR2 (germline): LGHDT, YNNKEL (reference sequence). For the CDR3, the DNA is TGTGCCAGCAGCCAAGCGCCAGCGGGAGGGGGTGAGCAGTTCTTC. Protein product: CASSQAPAGGGEQFF.

V and J are TRBV7-3 and TRBJ1-3; D not certain. CDR3 length: 15 residues. The V and J ends lost 4 bases and 3 bases respectively, with 13 bases between them. CDR1 is SGHTA and CDR2 is FQGTGA in the germline V gene. The CDR3 sequence is CASSSFVSGGNTIYF. CDR3 coding DNA: TGTGCCAGCAGCTCCTTCGTTTCGGGTGGAAACACCATATATTTT.

V is TRBV6-5 and J is TRBJ2-3; 7 nucleotides agree with TRBD1. Germline CDR1 is MNHEY and CDR2 is SVGAGI. The CDR3 extends over 14 amino acids. Trimming cost V 7 bases and J 2 bases; bases outside gene matches: 6. Written as DNA, the CDR3 is TGTGCCAGCAAACAGACAGGGTTCACAGATACGCAGTATTTT. This gives the protein CASKQTGFTDTQYF.

This chain uses TRBV7-2 with TRBJ2-2, with D uncertain. This CDR3 comprises 14 residues. Germline loops: CDR1 SGHTA, CDR2 FQGNSA. Between the trimmed V and J ends, which lost 6 bases and 2 bases, there was a span of 10 bases. In DNA form, the CDR3 reads TGTGCCAGCAGGCGGAACTTTAACACCGGGGAGCTGTTTTTT. Amino acids: CASRRNFNTGELFF.

Only one count was recorded for this clone. The gene calls are TRBV18 and TRBJ2-1, with 15 positions matching TRBD2. V was clipped by 3 bases and J by 8 bases; unmatched bases: 2. Germline loops: CDR1 KGHSH, CDR2 LQKENI. The CDR3 is made up of 15 amino acids. The CDR3 loop is CASSPRTSGRDEQFF. CDR3 in DNA: TGTGCCAGCTCACCGCGGACTAGCGGGAGGGATGAGCAGTTCTTC.

This clone appeared once. This chain links TRBV7-9 with TRBJ1-1; maybe TRBD1 (6 bases). The ends were cut back, 8 bases at V and 9 bases at J, with 19 bases in the middle. The CDR3 covers 13 residues. Germline CDR1 reads SEHNR; CDR2 reads FQNEAQ (reference sequence). The CDR3 sequence is CASSVHLRDKAFF. The DNA of the CDR3 is TGTGCCAGCTCTGTCCACCTCCGGGACAAAGCTTTCTTT.

The rearrangement links TRBV27 to TRBJ2-7, with 7 bases matching TRBD1. The CDR3 extends over 16 amino acids. CDR1 MNHEY and CDR2 SMNVEV come from the germline V gene (reference sequence). Trimming removed 5 bases from V and 0 bases from J; junction bases left unmatched: 10. This CDR3 reads CASSPLTGRSSYEQYF. The CDR3 DNA follows: TGTGCCAGCAGTCCCCTGACAGGGAGAAGCTCCTACGAGCAGTACTTC.

This clone was detected only once. V and J are TRBV3-1 (or the pseudogene TRBV3-2) and TRBJ2-3; 7 nucleotides match TRBD2. This CDR3 contains 18 residues. Germline V gene data show CDR1 as LGHDT and CDR2 as YNNKEL (reference sequence). Germline trimming cut 4 bases from V and 5 bases from J; bases unmatched to any gene: 18. The CDR3 bases are TGTGCCAGCAGCCTATGGGGGGGACGATCCGGAGATGGAGATACGCAGTATTTT. The encoded protein is CASSLWGGRSGDGDTQYF.

V gene TRBV5-1 combines with J gene TRBJ2-1; 13 positions match TRBD2. The V gene's germline CDR1 is SGHRS and CDR2 YFSETQ. Losses at the gene ends were 3 bases for V and 2 bases for J; bases not matched to a gene: 5. The CDR3 runs to 17 residues. CDR3: CASSWTSGSNPYNEQFF. The CDR3 bases are TGCGCCAGCAGCTGGACTAGCGGGAGTAACCCCTACAATGAGCAGTTCTTC.

The V and J genes are TRBV6-1 and TRBJ1-1; TRBD1 might be the D (6 bases). The CDR3 extends over 11 amino acids. Germline CDR1 MNHNS, CDR2 SASEGT. V dropped 3 bases and J dropped 8 bases, with 7 bases sitting between them. The CDR3 loop reads CASSERGEAFF. CDR3 DNA sequence: TGTGCCAGCAGTGAGAGGGGGGAAGCTTTCTTT.

The V call is TRBV28, the J call TRBJ2-2, with TRBD2 identical over 7 bases. The CDR3 is 15 amino acids. V shed 4 bases and J 5 bases; nucleotides not matched to a gene: 7. CDR1 and CDR2 from the germline V gene are MDHEN and SYDVKM. The CDR3 sequence: CASSSRREKTGELFF. In DNA, the CDR3 is TGTGCCAGCAGTTCTAGGCGGGAGAAAACCGGGGAGCTGTTTTTT.

This chain joins TRBV7-9 and TRBJ2-3; D unclear. Germline CDR1 reads SEHNR; CDR2 reads FQNEAQ (reference sequence). V was trimmed by 1 base and J by 4 bases, leaving 6 bases between them. This CDR3 spans 13 amino acids. The CDR3 sequence is CASSLGASDTQYF. CDR3 nucleotides: TGTGCCAGCAGCTTAGGGGCGTCAGATACGCAGTATTTT. The entire variable domain, with the rest obtained from reference TRBV7-9 and TRBJ2-3, is as follows: DTGVSQNPRHKITKRGQNVTFRCDPISEHNRLYWYRQTLGQGPEFLTYFQNEAQLEKSRLLSDRFSAERPKGSFSTLEIQRTEQGDSAMYLCASSLGASDTQYFGPGTRLTVL.

The rearrangement links TRBV28 to TRBJ1-5; 7 positions agree with TRBD1. J was trimmed by 6 bases and V by 5 bases; bases with no gene match: 13. The CDR3 spans 16 residues. Per the germline V gene, CDR1 is MDHEN and CDR2 is SYDVKM. The CDR3 sequence: CASSIGTAMGRQPQHF. CDR3 nucleotide sequence: TGTGCCAGCAGTATCGGGACAGCGATGGGTCGTCAGCCCCAGCATTTT.

The chain carries TRBV2 and TRBJ2-7; weak D call: TRBD1 (6 bases). The V end was cut by 7 bases, the J end by 3 bases, with 13 bases between. CDR3 length equals 13 residues. Germline-derived CDR1 and CDR2 are SNHLY and FYNNEI. CDR3 sequence (DNA): TGTGCCAGCACCCAAGACAGGCGCTACGAGCAGTACTTC. Translated: CASTQDRRYEQYF.

This rearrangement joins TRBV12-3 or TRBV12-4 to TRBJ1-5; 9 positions match TRBD1. Losses at the gene ends were 1 base for V and 16 bases for J; bases not matched to a gene: 5. CDR3 length: 12 amino acids. CDR3 sequence reads: CASSLVDRGIHF. The DNA for the CDR3 is TGTGCCAGCAGTTTAGTAGACAGGGGGATTCATTTT.

In this sample, this clone turned up a few times. V usage is TRBV5-1 and J usage is TRBJ1-6, with D possibly matching TRBD1 (6 bases). This CDR3 comprises 17 residues. Germline loops: CDR1 SGHRS, CDR2 YFSETQ. V was cut by 0 bases and J by 8 bases, with 18 bases left in between. The CDR3 sequence: CASSLALNRDVYSPLHF. The DNA for the CDR3 is TGCGCCAGCAGCTTGGCCCTAAACAGGGATGTGTATTCACCCCTCCACTTT. Filled out from reference TRBV5-1 and TRBJ1-6, the complete variable domain reads KAGVTQTPRYLIKTRGQQVTLSCSPISGHRSVSWYQQTPGQGLQFLFEYFSETQRNKGNFPGRFSGRQFSNSRSEMNVSTLELGDSALYLCASSLALNRDVYSPLHFGNGTRLTVT.

The genes are TRBV24-1 and TRBJ1-1; 11 nucleotides line up with TRBD1. Germline V lookup: CDR1 KGHDR, CDR2 SFDVKD. The CDR3 runs 15 residues. The V gene end was trimmed by 6 bases and the J gene end by 1 base; junction bases not matched to a gene: 3. CDR3 bases: TGTGCCACCAGTTCCGGGACAGGGGGGAACACTGAAGCTTTCTTT. Protein sequence: CATSSGTGGNTEAFF.

This rearrangement joins TRBV5-6 to TRBJ1-4; 7 bases line up with TRBD1. The junction had 10 bases not matched to a gene; V was cut back by 0 bases and J by 8 bases. Per the germline V gene, CDR1 is SGHDT and CDR2 is YYEEEE. CDR3 length: 16 residues. The CDR3 region has the DNA TGTGCCAGCAGCTTGGCTGCGACAGGGAGACAGGAAAAACTGTTTTTT. This codes for CASSLAATGRQEKLFF.

Written as DNA, the CDR3 is TGTGCCAGCAGTCAAAGCCGGGACAGGGGCGAAGCTTTCTTT. Translated: CASSQSRDRGEAFF. This chain uses TRBV28 with TRBJ1-1; 10 bases agree with TRBD1. CDR1 is MDHEN and CDR2 is SYDVKM in the germline V gene. V was pared by 5 bases and J by 8 bases, with 8 bases of the junction left unmatched. The CDR3 totals 14 residues.

J is TRBJ2-6 and V is TRBV6-5; D not certain. This CDR3 is 16 amino acids long. Germline CDR1 and CDR2: MNHEY and SVGAGI. Deletions cut 2 bases from V and 2 bases from J, with 10 bases between. CDR3 coding DNA: TGTGCCAGCAGTTACCGAGGCAACCCTGGGGCCAACGTCCTGACTTTC. This codes for CASSYRGNPGANVLTF.

This chain links TRBV4-1 with TRBJ1-5; TRBD1 might be the D (5 bases). V was shortened by 1 base and J by 4 bases, with 11 bases between the two germline ends. The CDR3 loop spans 15 amino acids. The germline CDR1 and CDR2 sequences are MGHRA and YSYEKL. CDR3 sequence: CASSQGSGPNQPQHF. The CDR3 DNA follows: TGCGCCAGCAGCCAAGGATCAGGGCCTAATCAGCCCCAGCATTTT.

In its sample, this clone was seen once. The chain is built from TRBV25-1 and TRBJ1-4; 8 nucleotides line up with TRBD1. Germline CDR1 MGHDK, CDR2 SYGVNS. Losses at the gene ends were 3 bases for V and 8 bases for J; bases not matched to a gene: 5. The CDR3 covers 14 residues. The DNA for the CDR3 is TGTGCCAGCAGTGAGTGGACAGGGTACGAAAAACTGTTTTTT. This sequence encodes CASSEWTGYEKLFF.